This TCR beta chain was obtained from a study of shared clonotypes between healthy human individuals. Trimming took 3 bases from V and 3 from J; bases not matched to a gene: 7. This CDR3 contains 15 residues. Germline V lookup: CDR1 SGHDN, CDR2 FVKESK. Only in-frame clones appear in the TCRdb table, and some are missing; sequencing was by immunoSEQ multiplex PCR. The data show about 2 million clones, about 94% seen once. Naive-designated CD8 cells lacked CD45RO, were positively enriched for CCR7, and omitted terminally differentiated effector memory CD45RA+ cells. The gene calls are TRBV14 and TRBJ2-7, with 8 bases that match TRBD1. Sample: naive CD8+ T cells sorted from blood. The sequence was obtained from a young man in good health. The CDR3 nucleotides are TGTGCCAGCAGCCAGGGCACAGGGGGTATCTACGAGCAGTACTTC. Encoded protein: CASSQGTGGIYEQYF. The full variable domain, completed using reference TRBV14 and TRBJ2-7, is EAGVTQFPSHSVIEKGQTVTLRCDPISGHDNLYWYRRVMGKEIKFLLHFVKESKQDESGMPNNRFLAERTGGTYSTLKVQPAELEDSGVYFCASSQGTGGIYEQYFGPGTRLTVT.